The subject of this entry is one TCR beta chain. Its antigen is unknown. Other DNA variants within this sample encode the same CDR3. TCRdb's copy holds only in-frame clones and misses some; the assay was immunoSEQ multiplex PCR. The sample has 2.3 million or so clones; over 85% are singletons. Germline assignment: CDR1 LNHDA and CDR2 SQIVND (reference sequence). This CDR3 comprises 11 residues. V lost 5 bases, J lost 3 bases, and 5 bases lay in between. Negatively enriched CD4+ T cells were divided by CD45RA into naive and memory. This record belongs to a study of shared clonotypes between healthy human individuals. The study, taken as a whole, reports: Non-shared clonotypes had lower generation probabilities than clonotypes shared by all four sorted-subset donors.

The sequence derives from a man aged 18 to 35 in good health. Some clones in this sample may be carry-over from other donors' samples. The chain uses TRBV19 and TRBJ2-7, with D unresolved. The sequencing input was naive CD4+ T cells from PBMCs. Subset specified: CD45RA+ positively selected. In DNA, the CDR3 is TGTGCCAGTAGTGGCAGCTACGAGCAGTACTTC. Amino acid sequence: CASSGSYEQYF.